This T cell receptor (beta chain) was profiled in a study of radiation and T cells in renal cell carcinoma. General study results and limits: No pretreatment tumor biopsies were available for baseline clonotypes.

Germline lookup yields CDR1 KGHSH and CDR2 LQKENI. V dropped 0 bases and J dropped 4; count of bases not matched to a gene: 7. The CDR3 is made up of 17 amino acids. Sequencing used immunoSEQ multiplex PCR; TCRdb keeps in-frame clones, though not all of them. The sample includes about 140,000 clones, 83% of them seen just once. Time point here: baseline pretreatment blood. Treatment specified: 15 Gy SBRT to primary tumor, nephrectomy 4 weeks later. Serial blood draws occurred at baseline and 2 and 4 weeks post-SBRT. A remark on this clone: Its antigen is currently unknown.

This chain connects TRBV18 to TRBJ1-1; the match to TRBD1 covers 11 bases. Sequenced here: blood, sampled from a patient whose treatment included radiotherapy and nephrectomy. The receptor comes from a woman aged 45-65 years with renal cell carcinoma. The DNA of the CDR3 is TGTGCCAGCTCACCACCTTGGACAGGGGGCGTGGGCACTGAAGCTTTCTTT. Amino acid sequence: CASSPPWTGGVGTEAFF.